This is a list of T cell receptor beta chains from one sample in a study of cytomegalovirus exposure and HLA in healthy donors. TCRdb's table, derived via immunoSEQ multiplex PCR, lists solely in-frame clones and lacks some. The table has fewer than 150,000 clones, about 87% seen once. The material sequenced was PBMCs. These receptors were collected from a man aged 18 to 29 in good health and CMV-seropositive. Each CDR3 is given with its conserved first and last residue. The D gene is left open where the match is weak. Size is stated for part of the rows, as once, few or many counts, or as a class when the clone is expanded.

TGTGCCAGCAGTCCCTGGGTAGCGGGAGAATATGAGACCCAGTACTTC	CASSPWVAGEYETQYF	.	TRBJ2-5	TRBD2	TRBV14
TGTGCCAGCACCCGATCGGGGGGATTCACTGAAGCTTTCTTT	CASTRSGGFTEAFF	.	TRBJ1-1	.	TRBV28
TGTGCCAGTAGTCTCCCCCCTCCAACAGGGGTCTACGAGCAGTACTTC	CASSLPPPTGVYEQYF	once	TRBJ2-7	TRBD1	TRBV19
TGTGCCTGGAGTCTTTCGAGGGGCTACACCTTC	CAWSLSRGYTF	.	TRBJ1-2	.	TRBV30
TGTGCCAGTAGTATTTATAGCGGGAGCGCCGGGGAGCTGTTTTTT	CASSIYSGSAGELFF	.	TRBJ2-2	TRBD2	TRBV19
TGTGCCAGTAGTATCCGCAGGGGCACAGATACGCAGTATTTT	CASSIRRGTDTQYF	.	TRBJ2-3	.	TRBV19
TGTGCCAGCAGCTCCGACAGGAACAATGAGCAGTTCTTC	CASSSDRNNEQFF	.	TRBJ2-1	.	TRBV7-9
TGTGCCTGGAGTGTGATTACAGGTTACTACGAGCAGTACTTC	CAWSVITGYYEQYF	.	TRBJ2-7	.	TRBV30
TGTGCCAGCAGTCCCCGGGGCAGGGGTAGCACAGATACGCAGTATTTT	CASSPRGRGSTDTQYF	.	TRBJ2-3	.	TRBV27
TGTGCCAGCAGCTTGGGACTAGCGGGGAACAATGAGCAGTTCTTC	CASSLGLAGNNEQFF	.	TRBJ2-1	TRBD2	TRBV7-8
TGTGCCAGCAGTGACTCGCGGAACACTGAAGCTTTCTTT	CASSDSRNTEAFF	.	TRBJ1-1	.	TRBV2
TGTGCCAGTAGCGTCAGGGGGCTCGAGGTAGATACGCAGTATTTT	CASSVRGLEVDTQYF	.	TRBJ2-3	TRBD1	TRBV19
TGTGCCAGCAGTTATAGCTACGACAGTCCCCAGCATTTT	CASSYSYDSPQHF	once	TRBJ1-5	.	TRBV6-5
TGCGCCAGCAGCTCCCAGACGCCACGCGGAGAGACCCAGTACTTC	CASSSQTPRGETQYF	.	TRBJ2-5	.	TRBV5-1
TGTGCCAGCAGGCCAGGAGGTAGCGCTCAGCCCCAGCATTTT	CASRPGGSAQPQHF	.	TRBJ1-5	.	TRBV6-5
TGTGCCAGCAGCTCTGAGAATCCTAGTCTCACTGAAGCTTTCTTT	CASSSENPSLTEAFF	.	TRBJ1-1	.	TRBV7-9
TGTGCCAGCGCGCCGGGACAGATTTATAGCAATCAGCCCCAGCATTTT	CASAPGQIYSNQPQHF	.	TRBJ1-5	TRBD1	TRBV19
TGTGCCTGGAGACTATCGAGGAACACTGAAGCTTTCTTT	CAWRLSRNTEAFF	few	TRBJ1-1	.	TRBV30
TGTGCCAGCAGTCCCTTAGCCGGTAGTTCAAGCTCCTACAATGAGCAGTTCTTC	CASSPLAGSSSSYNEQFF	.	TRBJ2-1	.	TRBV25-1
TGTGCCAGCAGTGCCCTAGAACAGTACTTC	CASSALEQYF	.	TRBJ2-7	.	TRBV6-1
TGTGCCAGCAAGCCCGGGACAGGGGGTACCACTGAAGCTTTCTTT	CASKPGTGGTTEAFF	.	TRBJ1-1	TRBD1	TRBV6-1
TGTGCCAGCAGCGTTAGGGGGACCTATGGCTACACCTTC	CASSVRGTYGYTF	.	TRBJ1-2	.	TRBV9
TGCAGCGTTGATCGCGCGGGTGTAACAGATACGCAGTATTTT	CSVDRAGVTDTQYF	.	TRBJ2-3	.	TRBV29-1
TGTGCCAGCAGTTACTCGAGCGGGAGGAGGCAGCCCCAGCATTTT	CASSYSSGRRQPQHF	.	TRBJ1-5	.	TRBV6-5
TGTGCCAGCAGCCAGTACCAGCCGACAGACACTGAAGCTTTCTTT	CASSQYQPTDTEAFF	.	TRBJ1-1	.	TRBV14
TGTGCCAGCAGTTACGACAGATTAGTGTCCTCCTACGAGCAGTACTTC	CASSYDRLVSSYEQYF	.	TRBJ2-7	.	TRBV6-5
TGTGCCTGGAGTCTTACAGGGGAACAGCCCCAGCATTTT	CAWSLTGEQPQHF	.	TRBJ1-5	TRBD1	TRBV30
TGTGCCAGCAGCTTAGAGCTCGGAGGGTCTGGAAACACCATATATTTT	CASSLELGGSGNTIYF	few	TRBJ1-3	.	TRBV7-9
TGTGCCAGCAGCTACAGGACAGCCAACACTGAAGCTTTCTTT	CASSYRTANTEAFF	once	TRBJ1-1	.	TRBV5-4
TGTGCCAGCTCACCAACATCCTATAATTCACCCCTCCACTTT	CASSPTSYNSPLHF	.	TRBJ1-6	.	TRBV18
TGTGCCAGCAGCTTAGGGGCAGTGAACTCCTACAATGAGCAGTTCTTC	CASSLGAVNSYNEQFF	.	TRBJ2-1	.	TRBV13
TGTGCCAGCAGCTTAGATTTATCCACCGGGGAGCTGTTTTTT	CASSLDLSTGELFF	once	TRBJ2-2	.	TRBV7-8
TGTGCCAGTAGTTTGGGCTCCTCTGGGGCCAACGTCCTGACTTTC	CASSLGSSGANVLTF	.	TRBJ2-6	.	TRBV19
TGCGCCAGCAGCTCGATAGCGGGAGTTGACTACAATGAGCAGTTCTTC	CASSSIAGVDYNEQFF	.	TRBJ2-1	TRBD2	TRBV5-1
TGTGCCAGCAGCACAAGCAGGGGCGGCTATGGCTACACCTTC	CASSTSRGGYGYTF	few	TRBJ1-2	.	TRBV25-1
TGTGCCAGCAGCGCAACTAGCGGGGAGGGAGAGACCCAGTACTTC	CASSATSGEGETQYF	.	TRBJ2-5	TRBD2	TRBV9
TGTGCCAGCAGCCCTCAAAGCGGGAGTTATTATACGCAGTATTTT	CASSPQSGSYYTQYF	few	TRBJ2-3	TRBD2	TRBV7-2
TGTGCCAGCAACACCAACAATCAGCCCCAGCATTTT	CASNTNNQPQHF	.	TRBJ1-5	.	TRBV25-1
TGTGCCAGCAGCTTAGAAGTCTCGGGGTACGAGCAGTACTTC	CASSLEVSGYEQYF	.	TRBJ2-7	.	TRBV7-9
TGTGCCAGCAGCTTAGCCGGAGTGATGCCGGGACTTCTTACCTACGAGCAGTACTTC	CASSLAGVMPGLLTYEQYF	.	TRBJ2-7	.	TRBV13
TGTGCCAGCACAAAGGACATCTATGGCTACACCTTC	CASTKDIYGYTF	few	TRBJ1-2	.	TRBV9
TGTGCCACCCAACCTCCGGGACTAGCGGGAGAACTCCCAGGCTACGAGCAGTACTTC	CATQPPGLAGELPGYEQYF	.	TRBJ2-7	TRBD2	TRBV10-3
TGTGCCAGCAGTAACCCTCACAAGAACACCGGGGAGCTGTTTTTT	CASSNPHKNTGELFF	.	TRBJ2-2	.	TRBV9
TGTGCCAGCAGCTCAGGGTCGGCGTACACCATATATTTT	CASSSGSAYTIYF	.	TRBJ1-3	.	TRBV14
TGCGCCAGCAGCTGGGGGGTCGGCCGATCCTACGAGCAGTACTTC	CASSWGVGRSYEQYF	.	TRBJ2-7	.	TRBV5-1